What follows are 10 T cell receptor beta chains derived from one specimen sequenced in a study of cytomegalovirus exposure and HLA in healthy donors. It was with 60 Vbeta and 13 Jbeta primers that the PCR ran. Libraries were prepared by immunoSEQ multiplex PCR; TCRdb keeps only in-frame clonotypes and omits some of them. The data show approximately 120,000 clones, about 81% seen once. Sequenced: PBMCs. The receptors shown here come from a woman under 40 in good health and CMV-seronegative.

In nucleotides, the CDR3 is TGTGCCAGCAGCTTAGCCGGGACTAGCACCTCCTACGAGACCCAGTACTTC. Translating it yields CASSLAGTSTSYETQYF. V usage is TRBV7-2 and J usage is TRBJ2-5, with TRBD2 matching over 9 bases. This CDR3 region has 17 residues. With V trimmed by 0 bases and J by 5 bases, 10 bases remained unmatched. Per germline, CDR1 SGHTA and CDR2 FQGNSA.

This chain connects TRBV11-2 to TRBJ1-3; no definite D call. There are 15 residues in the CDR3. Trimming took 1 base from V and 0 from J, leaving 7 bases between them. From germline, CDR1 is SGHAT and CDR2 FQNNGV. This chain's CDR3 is CASSLVRGSGNTIYF. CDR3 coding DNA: TGTGCCAGCAGCTTAGTGCGGGGCTCTGGAAACACCATATATTTT.

CDR3 region: CAAALGNTIYF. CDR3 coding DNA: TGTGCCGCCGCACTTGGAAACACCATATATTTT. J is TRBJ1-3 and V is TRBV28; D call uncertain. Trimming pared 11 bases from V and 3 bases from J, leaving 8 bases between. Germline CDR1 is MDHEN and CDR2 is SYDVKM. The CDR3 is 11 amino acids.

CDR3 nucleotide sequence: TGTGCCAGCAGTGCCTCAGGGGGGGCTCAGCCCCAGCATTTT. Protein sequence: CASSASGGAQPQHF. V and J are TRBV6-4 and TRBJ1-5; 7 bases line up with TRBD1. CDR3 length equals 14 residues. V dropped 4 bases and J dropped 6; count of bases not matched to a gene: 6. Germline loops: CDR1 MRHNA, CDR2 SNTAGT.

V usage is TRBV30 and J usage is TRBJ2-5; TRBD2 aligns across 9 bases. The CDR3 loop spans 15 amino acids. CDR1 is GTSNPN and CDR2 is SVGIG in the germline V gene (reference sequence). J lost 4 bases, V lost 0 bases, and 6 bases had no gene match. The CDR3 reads CAWSVIAGARETQYF. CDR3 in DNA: TGTGCCTGGAGTGTAATAGCGGGGGCCCGAGAGACCCAGTACTTC.

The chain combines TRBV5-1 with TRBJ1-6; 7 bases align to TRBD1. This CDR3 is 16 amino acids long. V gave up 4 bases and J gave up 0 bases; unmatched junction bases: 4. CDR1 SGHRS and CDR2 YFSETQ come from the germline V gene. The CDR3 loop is CASSLQGSSYNSPLHF. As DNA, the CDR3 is TGCGCCAGCAGCCTACAGGGGAGCTCCTATAATTCACCCCTCCACTTT.

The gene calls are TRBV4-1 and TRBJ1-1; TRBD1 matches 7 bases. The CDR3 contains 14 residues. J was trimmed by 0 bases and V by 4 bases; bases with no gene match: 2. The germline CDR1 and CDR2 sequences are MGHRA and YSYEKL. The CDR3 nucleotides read TGCGCCAGCAGCCTGGGACAGATGAACACTGAAGCTTTCTTT. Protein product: CASSLGQMNTEAFF.

This CDR3 is CASSSIFTGELFF. The DNA of the CDR3 is TGTGCCAGCAGCTCAATTTTCACCGGGGAGCTGTTTTTT. The rearrangement uses TRBV7-2 and TRBJ2-2; D remains unclear. Germline loops: CDR1 SGHTA, CDR2 FQGNSA. The CDR3 is made up of 13 amino acids. V was clipped by 4 bases and J by 4 bases, with 7 bases between them.

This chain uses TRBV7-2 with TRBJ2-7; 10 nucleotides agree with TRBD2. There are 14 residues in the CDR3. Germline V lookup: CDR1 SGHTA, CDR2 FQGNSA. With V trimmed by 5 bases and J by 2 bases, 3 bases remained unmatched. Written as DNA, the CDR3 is TGTGCCAGCAGCCAACTAGCGGGAACCTACGAGCAGTACTTC. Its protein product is CASSQLAGTYEQYF.

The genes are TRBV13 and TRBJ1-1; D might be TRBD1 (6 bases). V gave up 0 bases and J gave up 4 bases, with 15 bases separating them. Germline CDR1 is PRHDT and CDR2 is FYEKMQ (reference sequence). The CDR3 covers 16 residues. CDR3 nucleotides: TGTGCCAGCAGCTTAGGAGTTACAGGGTTGGGCACTGAAGCTTTCTTT. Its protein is CASSLGVTGLGTEAFF.